The 20 T cell receptor beta chains in this list originate from one sample, sequenced in a study of CXCR3-negative and CXCR3-positive naive CD8 T cells. In preparing the TRB cDNA libraries, 5' RACE with UMI labels was used. From the 5' RACE reads, TCRdb lists one entry per CDR3 protein and no DNA. In all, the sample yields about 3,600 distinct CDR3 sequences. The sample comprised naive CXCR3- CD8+ T cells from blood. Subset noted: CD45RO-CCR7+CD27+CD95- naive CD8+ T cells lacking CXCR3 (TNR3-). These receptors originate from a human donor in good health. Some clones in this sample may be carry-over from other donors' samples.

The chain carries TRBV21-1 and TRBJ2-4; the TCRdb D gene call, TRBD1, has no DNA to confirm it. TRBV21-1 is listed as a pseudogene. There are 16 residues in the CDR3. The CDR3 reads CAIGDTGRTGGGVQYF.

This clonotype registers medium-sized by frequency. The chain employs TRBV24-1 and TRBJ2-3; without DNA, the TCRdb call of TRBD1 cannot be checked. The CDR3 covers 16 residues. Per germline, CDR1 KGHDR and CDR2 SFDVKD. This CDR3 reads CATSDSEALSTDTQYF.

Measured by frequency, this clonotype is medium-sized. V and J are TRBV7-3 and TRBJ2-3; TCRdb proposes TRBD1, but this gene call is untestable without DNA. This CDR3 spans 18 amino acids. The germline CDR1 and CDR2 sequences are SGHTA and FQGTGA. The chain's CDR3 is CASSLSSGTGFVTDTQYF. Filled out from reference TRBV7-3 and TRBJ2-3, the complete variable domain reads GAGVSQTPSNKVTEKGKYVELRCDPISGHTALYWYRQSLGQGPEFLIYFQGTGAADDSGLPNDRFFAVRPEGSVSTLKIQRTERGDSAVYLCASSLSSGTGFVTDTQYFGPGTRLTVL.

Its frequency marks this clonotype as medium-sized (0.01 to 0.1%). The V and J genes are TRBV6-2 or TRBV6-3 and TRBJ2-1; no DNA is available, so the TRBD2 call from TCRdb remains unchecked. The germline gives CDR1 MNHEY, CDR2 SVGEGT. The CDR3 runs to 16 residues. CDR3 sequence reads: CASSYRNKGEVNEQFF.

The chain has TRBV10-1 and TRBJ2-1; absent DNA, TCRdb's TRBD2 call cannot be checked. The CDR3 loop spans 16 amino acids. The germline V gene has CDR1 WNHNN and CDR2 SYGVQD (reference sequence). The CDR3: CASSALAGSSYNEQFF.

This sequence joins TRBV11-2 and TRBJ2-1; the D gene TCRdb calls, TRBD1, cannot be checked with no DNA. CDR3 length: 15 amino acids. CDR1 is SGHAT, CDR2 FQNNGV, per germline. CDR3 in amino acids: CASSFWDRKYNEQFF.

By frequency, this clonotype registers medium-sized. CDR3: CASSLIGANEQFF. V is TRBV7-3 and J is TRBJ2-1. Germline lookup yields CDR1 SGHTA and CDR2 FQGTGA. CDR3 size: 13 residues.

According to its frequency, this clonotype is medium-sized. The CDR3 sequence: CASSLVGYEQYF. The chain is built from TRBV7-2 and TRBJ2-7. The CDR3 is 12 residues long. Germline V gives CDR1 SGHTA, CDR2 FQGNSA. The full variable domain, with the rest looked up from reference TRBV7-2 and TRBJ2-7, is GAGVSQSPSNKVTEKGKDVELRCDPISGHTALYWYRQSLGQGLEFLIYFQGNSAPDKSGLPSDRFSAERTGGSVSTLTIQRTQQEDSAVYLCASSLVGYEQYFGPGTRLTVT.

The chain carries TRBV29-1 and TRBJ2-7; TCRdb's D call of TRBD1 is untestable without DNA. CDR3 length: 12 residues. Germline assignment: CDR1 SQVTM and CDR2 ANQGSEA. This CDR3 is CSVTRQAGEQYF.

Measured by frequency, this clonotype is medium-sized. The chain employs TRBV29-1 and TRBJ2-1; TCRdb outputs TRBD1, but without DNA this stays unchecked. Germline CDR1 and CDR2: SQVTM and ANQGSEA. This CDR3 has 12 amino acids. CDR3 region: CSVEGGADEQFF.

V and J are TRBV7-9 and TRBJ1-1; the D call of TRBD1 rests on TCRdb alone, since no DNA is present to check it. There are 14 residues in the CDR3. Germline V lookup: CDR1 SEHNR, CDR2 FQNEAQ (reference sequence). CDR3 region: CASNPARMNTEAFF.

Measured by frequency, this clonotype is medium-sized. V gene TRBV5-1 combines with J gene TRBJ1-2; no DNA is available, so the TRBD1 call from TCRdb remains unchecked. There are 15 residues in the CDR3. From germline, CDR1 is SGHRS and CDR2 YFSETQ. The CDR3 loop is CASSLATGYDYGYTF.

This rearrangement joins TRBV4-1 to TRBJ1-3. The CDR3 covers 15 residues. The germline V gene has CDR1 MGHRA and CDR2 YSYEKL. CDR3 in amino acids: CASSQVKFSGNTIYF.

This clonotype is identified as medium-sized from frequency. The chain employs TRBV29-1 and TRBJ2-2; TCRdb selects TRBD2, and the lack of DNA leaves this call unchecked. This CDR3 spans 13 amino acids. Per the germline V gene, CDR1 is SQVTM and CDR2 is ANQGSEA. The CDR3 reads CSVELGGVGELFF.

The chain employs TRBV5-1 and TRBJ2-2; the TRBD1 assignment by TCRdb is unverifiable without DNA. Germline V gives CDR1 SGHRS, CDR2 YFSETQ. The CDR3 runs to 16 residues. This chain's CDR3 is CASSTGTDLDSGELFF.

This clonotype is called medium-sized based on its frequency. The rearrangement uses TRBV7-9 and TRBJ1-3; TCRdb's D gene call, TRBD1, goes unchecked for lack of DNA. The CDR3 length is 15 residues. Germline V gene lookup returns CDR1 SEHNR and CDR2 FQNEAQ (reference sequence). CDR3 sequence: CAGEGRRVPGNTIYF.

V is TRBV5-4 and J is TRBJ2-1; with no DNA, the TCRdb D assignment of TRBD2 cannot be verified. The CDR3 spans 17 residues. CDR1 SGHNT and CDR2 YYREEE come from the germline V gene (reference sequence). This CDR3 is CASSQRTSGRPSDEQFF.

This clonotype is medium-sized by frequency. This sequence joins TRBV29-1 and TRBJ1-3. In germline, CDR1 is SQVTM, CDR2 ANQGSEA. The CDR3 covers 16 residues. CDR3 sequence: CSVEDPDARSGNTIYF.

Judged by frequency, this clonotype is medium-sized. V is TRBV7-3 and J is TRBJ1-2; TCRdb's assignment of TRBD1 cannot be checked, as there is no DNA. The CDR3 is 19 amino acids. Germline V gene sequence: CDR1 SGHTA, CDR2 FQGTGA. CDR3 amino acids: CASSPSGTLDPGANYGYTF.

This clonotype is medium-sized by frequency. The V and J genes are TRBV29-1 and TRBJ2-2; as DNA is missing, the TRBD1 call by TCRdb cannot be tested. From germline, CDR1 is SQVTM and CDR2 ANQGSEA. The CDR3 runs to 16 residues. The CDR3 loop reads CSVEDRGGPNTGELFF.